Sequencing of this T cell receptor beta chain was carried out in a study of blood T cell repertoires in COVID-19. Assay: immunoSEQ multiplex PCR; the TCRdb copy retains only in-frame clones and omits some. The sample has 350,000 to 450,000 clones, 80% to 85% seen once. V shed 7 bases and J shed 2 bases, with 15 bases lying between them. Germline V CDR1 and CDR2: GTSNPN, SVGIG (reference sequence). The CDR3 contains 14 residues. The sequence derives from a woman aged 45-59 years who had recovered from COVID-19. Material for sequencing was PBMCs or T cells enriched from blood (not recorded which). The chain links TRBV30 to TRBJ1-3; D remains unclear. In DNA, the CDR3 is TGTGCCTTTTCCCTGGGCTCGACTGGAAACACCATATATTTT. It encodes CAFSLGSTGNTIYF.